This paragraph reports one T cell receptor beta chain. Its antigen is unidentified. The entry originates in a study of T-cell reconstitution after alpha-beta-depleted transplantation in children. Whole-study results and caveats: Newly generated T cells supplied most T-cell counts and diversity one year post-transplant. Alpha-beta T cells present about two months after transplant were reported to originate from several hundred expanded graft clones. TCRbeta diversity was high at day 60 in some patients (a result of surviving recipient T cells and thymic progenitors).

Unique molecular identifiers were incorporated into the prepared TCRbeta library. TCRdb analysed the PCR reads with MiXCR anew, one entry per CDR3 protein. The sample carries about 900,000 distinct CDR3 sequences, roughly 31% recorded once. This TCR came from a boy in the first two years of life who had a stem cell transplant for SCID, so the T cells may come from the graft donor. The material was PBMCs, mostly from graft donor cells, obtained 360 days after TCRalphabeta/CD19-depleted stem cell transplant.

CDR3 DNA sequence: TGCGCCAGCAGCTTAAAGGGTTTCGAGCAGTACTTC. This encodes CASSLKGFEQYF. The rearrangement links TRBV5-1 to TRBJ2-7; D is unresolved. Germline V gene lookup returns CDR1 SGHRS and CDR2 YFSETQ. With 2 bases removed from V and 6 bases from J, the gap between germline ends came to 9 bases. This CDR3 has 12 amino acids. The full variable domain, rest sourced from reference TRBV5-1 and TRBJ2-7, is KAGVTQTPRYLIKTRGQQVTLSCSPISGHRSVSWYQQTPGQGLQFLFEYFSETQRNKGNFPGRFSGRQFSNSRSEMNVSTLELGDSALYLCASSLKGFEQYFGPGTRLTVT.